Following are 27 T cell receptor beta chains from one sample sequenced in a study of cytomegalovirus exposure and HLA in healthy donors. PCR employed 60 Vbeta and 13 Jbeta primers. Assay used: immunoSEQ multiplex PCR; TCRdb lists only in-frame clones, some missing. The sample has about 75,000 clones; about four fifths are singletons. The sequenced material came from PBMCs. These TCRs come from a man in his late teens or twenties in good health and CMV-seronegative.

The chain is built from TRBV7-2 and TRBJ1-1; no firm D call. Germline V gene lookup returns CDR1 SGHTA and CDR2 FQGNSA. The V end lost 2 bases, the J end lost 5 bases, and 6 bases lay between the germline ends. The CDR3 runs to 12 residues. The CDR3 protein is CASSLLRTEAFF. CDR3 DNA sequence: TGTGCCAGCAGCTTATTGAGAACTGAAGCTTTCTTT.

This clone was found a few times. The chain carries TRBV6-5 and TRBJ1-2; possibly TRBD1 for D (5 bases). This CDR3 contains 15 residues. Germline lookup yields CDR1 MNHEY and CDR2 SVGAGI. V dropped 4 bases and J dropped 7 bases, with 19 bases sitting between them. The CDR3 spells CASSWGTPGDRGYTF. The DNA for the CDR3 is TGTGCCAGCAGTTGGGGGACTCCGGGTGATCGTGGCTACACCTTC.

The chain uses TRBV5-6 and TRBJ1-2; D remains unclear. Trimming took off 4 bases at V and 7 bases at J, with 23 bases between the two ends. CDR1 is SGHDT, CDR2 YYEEEE, per germline. This CDR3 comprises 16 residues. CDR3 region: CASSPGWGSGLGGYTF. CDR3 nucleotide sequence: TGTGCCAGCAGCCCGGGATGGGGTTCCGGGCTCGGTGGCTACACCTTC. Full variable domain (missing parts from reference TRBV5-6 and TRBJ1-2): DAGVTQSPTHLIKTRGQQVTLRCSPKSGHDTVSWYQQALGQGPQFIFQYYEEEERQRGNFPDRFSGHQFPNYSSELNVNALLLGDSALYLCASSPGWGSGLGGYTFGSGTRLTVV.

Within the sample, this clone is medium-sized. The chain links TRBV5-1 to TRBJ2-7; D perhaps matches TRBD2 (5 bases). Trimming cost V 6 bases and J 5 bases, with 18 bases left between them. Germline V gene lookup returns CDR1 SGHRS and CDR2 YFSETQ. The CDR3 is 14 residues long. The CDR3 region is CASTLGEPYNEQYF. The CDR3 DNA is TGCGCCAGCACCCTCGGGGAGCCTTATAACGAGCAGTACTTC.

The chain employs TRBV4-3 and TRBJ2-2; TRBD2 agrees at 9 bases. Germline assignment: CDR1 LGHNA and CDR2 YSLEER. CDR3 length: 16 amino acids. Losses at the gene ends were 4 bases for V and 7 bases for J; bases not matched to a gene: 10. CDR3 in amino acids: CASSPLAGGQYGELFF. The CDR3 nucleotides read TGCGCCAGCAGCCCGTTGGCGGGGGGGCAGTACGGGGAGCTGTTTTTT.

This chain connects TRBV30 to TRBJ1-2; 7 positions match TRBD1. J gave up 4 bases and V 4 bases, and 6 bases lay outside the gene matches. Germline V CDR1 and CDR2: GTSNPN, SVGIG (reference sequence). There are 13 residues in the CDR3. CDR3 protein: CAWTLQGFYGYTF. DNA of the CDR3: TGTGCCTGGACCCTACAGGGGTTCTATGGCTACACCTTC.

Here the CDR3 reads CASSPGQTISGNTIYF. The DNA for the CDR3 is TGTGCCAGCTCACCGGGACAGACCATCTCTGGAAACACCATATATTTT. The J gene is TRBJ1-3, the V gene TRBV18, with TRBD1 identical over 7 bases. CDR3 length: 16 amino acids. The ends lost 3 bases at V and 0 bases at J; junction bases unmatched: 5. CDR1 and CDR2 from the germline V gene are KGHSH and LQKENI.

This clone was seen once. V and J are TRBV5-1 and TRBJ2-7, with TRBD1 matching 9 bases. The trim removed 5 bases at V and 4 bases at J, leaving 4 bases unmatched. The CDR3 runs to 13 residues. In germline, CDR1 is SGHRS, CDR2 YFSETQ. This CDR3 is CASSYGQGYEQYF. The CDR3 coding sequence is TGCGCCAGCAGTTATGGACAGGGGTACGAGCAGTACTTC.

V is TRBV6-1 and J is TRBJ2-7; D uncertain. V lost 5 bases to trimming and J lost 4 bases, with 9 bases between them. Germline V gene lookup returns CDR1 MNHNS and CDR2 SASEGT. The CDR3 sequence is 12 residues long. CDR3 DNA: TGTGCCAGCAGTTTCGACTCGTACGAGCAGTACTTC. It specifies CASSFDSYEQYF.

This chain links TRBV21-1 with TRBJ2-7; TRBD1 was called by the table and not checked on the DNA. TRBV21-1 is labeled a pseudogene. This CDR3 is built from 16 residues. The CDR3 sequence is CASSNAYQAGVKKQYF. CDR3 nucleotides: TGTGCCAGCAGCAACGCATATCAAGCAGGGGTCAAAAAGCAGTACTTC.

CDR3 protein: CASSLGPQSQYF. The CDR3 DNA follows: TGTGCCAGCAGCTTAGGCCCCCAGTCTCAGTATTTT. The J gene is TRBJ2-3, the V gene TRBV7-8; D unresolved. Per the germline V gene, CDR1 is SGHVS and CDR2 is FQNEAQ. V dropped 1 base and J dropped 12 bases, with 11 bases sitting between them. This CDR3 spans 12 amino acids. The variable domain in full, with the rest retrieved from reference TRBV7-8 and TRBJ2-3, is GAGVSQSPRYKVAKRGQDVALRCDPISGHVSLFWYQQALGQGPEFLTYFQNEAQLDKSGLPSDRFFAERPEGSVSTLKIQRTQQEDSAVYLCASSLGPQSQYFGPGTRLTVL.

This chain links TRBV9 with TRBJ2-1, with 7 bases that match TRBD2. The CDR3 loop spans 16 amino acids. Trimming at V came to 0 bases and at J to 4 bases, leaving 7 bases not matched to a gene. CDR1 is SGDLS, CDR2 YYNGEE, per germline. CDR3: CASSVVGLAAYNEQFF. CDR3 nucleotide sequence: TGTGCCAGCAGCGTAGTAGGCCTAGCGGCATACAATGAGCAGTTCTTC.

The rearrangement links TRBV4-2 to TRBJ1-5; TRBD1 is a possible D gene (5 bases). Germline V gene data show CDR1 as LGHNA and CDR2 as YNFKEQ. Trimming stripped 3 bases from V and 4 bases from J, with 16 bases between. This CDR3 is 16 amino acids long. In DNA form, the CDR3 reads TGTGCCAGCAGCCACCTGGGACCGGGAGGGAATCAGCCCCAGCATTTT. Protein: CASSHLGPGGNQPQHF.

The count of this clone is one. The chain carries TRBV6-5 and TRBJ1-4; maybe TRBD1 (5 bases). This CDR3 region has 15 residues. Trimming removed 1 base from V and 8 bases from J, with 14 bases in between. The germline gives CDR1 MNHEY, CDR2 SVGAGI. The CDR3 region is CASSYFGDSREKLFF. The CDR3 region has the DNA TGTGCCAGCAGTTACTTTGGAGACAGTCGGGAAAAACTGTTTTTT.

In its sample, this clone was seen once. The chain links TRBV2 to TRBJ2-7, with TRBD1 matching 9 bases. With 6 bases clipped from V and 4 bases from J, the junction kept 10 bases outside the gene matches. Germline V gene lookup returns CDR1 SNHLY and CDR2 FYNNEI. This CDR3 spans 15 amino acids. As DNA, the CDR3 is TGTGCCAGCAGAAATACAGGGGGCGCTTCTTACGAGCAGTACTTC. It encodes CASRNTGGASYEQYF.

This clone was counted only a few times. The CDR3 loop is CASSFGGANEKLFF. The CDR3 DNA is TGTGCCAGCAGTTTTGGGGGGGCTAATGAAAAACTGTTTTTT. The chain couples TRBV28 to TRBJ1-4; D possibly corresponds to TRBD1 (5 bases). CDR1 and CDR2 from the germline V gene are MDHEN and SYDVKM. Trimming removed 3 bases at V and 3 bases at J, with 8 bases between. The CDR3 is 14 residues long.

The chain is built from TRBV7-6 and TRBJ1-1; D is undetermined. Trimming shortened V by 5 bases and J by 1 base, and 14 bases separated the two germline ends. This CDR3 region has 15 residues. Germline CDR1 SGHVS, CDR2 FNYEAQ. In DNA, the CDR3 is TGTGCCAGCAGCCCTAGCCCCGGCGGGAACACTGAAGCTTTCTTT. Protein: CASSPSPGGNTEAFF.

The V call is TRBV7-6, the J call TRBJ1-5; TRBD1 aligns across 7 bases. After removal of 2 bases from V and 4 bases from J, the junction contained 8 bases not matched to a gene. Germline V gene lookup returns CDR1 SGHVS and CDR2 FNYEAQ. The length of the CDR3 is 16 residues. The CDR3 coding sequence is TGTGCCAGCAGCTTATATCCCCTGGACAGGAATCAGCCCCAGCATTTT. Amino acid sequence: CASSLYPLDRNQPQHF.

This clone showed up just a few times. V usage is TRBV6-4 and J usage is TRBJ2-3, with D hard to call. CDR1 and CDR2 (germline): MRHNA, SNTAGT. V was shortened by 0 bases and J by 4 bases, with 5 bases between the two germline ends. This CDR3 comprises 13 residues. The CDR3 nucleotides are TGTGCCAGCAGTGACTCAGAGTCAGATACGCAGTATTTT. Translated: CASSDSESDTQYF.

The V and J genes are TRBV6-6 and TRBJ2-3; 7 bases align to TRBD2. There are 16 residues in the CDR3. Germline CDR1 reads MNHNY; CDR2 reads SVGAGI (reference sequence). Trimming took 2 bases from V and 4 from J; bases not matched to a gene: 9. For the CDR3, the DNA is TGTGCCAGCAGTTACCCAGCGGGGTTCCTTGCAGATACGCAGTATTTT. Translation: CASSYPAGFLADTQYF.

The gene calls are TRBV7-6 and TRBJ1-4; D might be TRBD1 (5 bases). The V gene lost 1 base and the J gene lost 8 bases, with 17 bases spanning the gap. The CDR3 totals 16 residues. Germline values: CDR1 SGHVS, CDR2 FNYEAQ. CDR3 in amino acids: CASSLGRDVRREKLFF. CDR3 in DNA: TGTGCCAGCAGCTTAGGGCGGGACGTCCGCCGGGAAAAACTGTTTTTT.

CDR3 in amino acids: CASSSRGPNEKLFF. CDR3 sequence (DNA): TGTGCCAGCAGCTCCCGTGGCCCTAATGAAAAACTGTTTTTT. This chain links TRBV11-2 with TRBJ1-4, with D unresolved. This CDR3 has 14 amino acids. Germline loops: CDR1 SGHAT, CDR2 FQNNGV. Trimming pared 4 bases from V and 3 bases from J, leaving 9 bases between.

This chain uses TRBV10-3 with TRBJ1-5; 8 bases fit TRBD1. This CDR3 has 13 amino acids. Germline CDR1 and CDR2: ENHRY and SYGVKD. With V trimmed by 1 base and J by 15 bases, 8 bases remained unmatched. CDR3 nucleotides: TGTGCCATCAGTGAGTTATGGCCCGGGACAGGGCATTTT. As protein: CAISELWPGTGHF.

This clone was seen only a few times. The V gene is TRBV28, the J gene TRBJ1-5; D unclear. V lost 5 bases and J 0 bases, leaving 11 bases between the germline ends. The CDR3 covers 15 residues. The germline V gene has CDR1 MDHEN and CDR2 SYDVKM. The CDR3, as DNA: TGTGCCAGCAGTGAGGGCATCTATAGCAATCAGCCCCAGCATTTT. Its translation is CASSEGIYSNQPQHF.

This chain links TRBV7-8 with TRBJ1-4; 7 bases align to TRBD1. Germline lookup yields CDR1 SGHVS and CDR2 FQNEAQ. V gave up 5 bases and J gave up 6 bases; unmatched junction bases: 9. The CDR3 is 15 amino acids. The CDR3 sequence is CASSRSGTVDEKLFF. For the CDR3, the DNA is TGTGCCAGCAGCCGAAGTGGGACAGTCGATGAAAAACTGTTTTTT.

This clone was detected only once. The rearrangement joins TRBV25-1 to TRBJ1-2, with D unclear. CDR3 length: 15 amino acids. Germline CDR1 and CDR2: MGHDK and SYGVNS. V lost 4 bases to trimming and J lost 8 bases, with 20 bases between them. The CDR3, as DNA: TGTGCCAGCAGTGCAAGCCCTGATCTTCCACGGGGCTACACCTTC. It encodes CASSASPDLPRGYTF.

This chain joins TRBV5-1 and TRBJ1-4; no definite D call. The CDR3 is made up of 15 amino acids. Germline V lookup: CDR1 SGHRS, CDR2 YFSETQ. Trimming pared 0 bases from V and 6 bases from J, leaving 12 bases between. CDR3 sequence reads: CASSLAGREDEKLFF. For the CDR3, the DNA is TGCGCCAGCAGCTTGGCGGGAAGGGAGGATGAAAAACTGTTTTTT.